A selection of T cell receptor beta chains follows, all from one sample in a study of T cell responses to AZD1222 COVID-19 vaccine. The method was immunoSEQ multiplex PCR; TCRdb's version includes in-frame clones alone and lacks a portion of them. Of some 97,000 clones listed, over 75% are singletons. The starting material was peripheral blood, obtained on day 0 of MenACWY control vaccination. The receptors stem from an adult in good health. The CDR3 runs from the conserved cysteine through the conserved F or W. Fields, in order: D gene, clone size, V gene, J gene, CDR3 protein, CDR3 DNA. D genes are given only for firm matches. Clone size is given for some rows only: seen once, a few or many times, or a class if the clone is expanded.

D gene: TRBD1
clone size: .
V gene: TRBV6-5
J gene: TRBJ1-6
CDR3 protein: CASRAFRDRGSPLHF
CDR3 DNA: TGTGCCAGCAGGGCATTCCGGGACAGGGGATCACCCCTCCACTTT

D gene: TRBD1
clone size: once
V gene: TRBV9
J gene: TRBJ1-3
CDR3 protein: CASGTGGDTIYF
CDR3 DNA: TGTGCCAGCGGGACAGGGGGAGACACCATATATTTT

D gene: TRBD1
clone size: .
V gene: TRBV12-3/TRBV12-4
J gene: TRBJ2-5
CDR3 protein: CASRQGRKATQYF
CDR3 DNA: TGTGCCAGCAGACAGGGGCGGAAAGCGACCCAGTACTTC

D gene: .
clone size: .
V gene: TRBV14
J gene: TRBJ1-1
CDR3 protein: CASSTGVRNTEAFF
CDR3 DNA: TGTGCCAGCAGTACGGGGGTCAGGAACACTGAAGCTTTCTTT

D gene: TRBD1
clone size: .
V gene: TRBV6-1
J gene: TRBJ1-2
CDR3 protein: CASSDRTGGEEGYTF
CDR3 DNA: TGTGCCAGCAGTGACCGGACAGGGGGAGAGGAAGGCTACACCTTC

D gene: .
clone size: .
V gene: TRBV3-1/TRBV3-2
J gene: TRBJ1-3
CDR3 protein: CASSQDWGAGNTIYF
CDR3 DNA: TGTGCCAGCAGCCAAGATTGGGGGGCTGGAAACACCATATATTTT

D gene: .
clone size: .
V gene: TRBV7-2
J gene: TRBJ1-5
CDR3 protein: CASSLGGRSNQPQHF
CDR3 DNA: TGTGCCAGCAGCTTAGGGGGCAGGAGCAATCAGCCCCAGCATTTT

D gene: .
clone size: .
V gene: TRBV5-4
J gene: TRBJ2-1
CDR3 protein: CASSIGLGREQFF
CDR3 DNA: TGTGCCAGCAGCATCGGACTTGGGCGGGAGCAGTTCTTC

D gene: .
clone size: .
V gene: TRBV19
J gene: TRBJ1-1
CDR3 protein: CATKSSSEAFF
CDR3 DNA: TGTGCCACCAAAAGTTCGTCTGAAGCTTTCTTT

D gene: .
clone size: .
V gene: TRBV19
J gene: TRBJ2-7
CDR3 protein: CASSTQTYEQYF
CDR3 DNA: TGTGCCAGTAGCACCCAAACCTACGAGCAGTACTTC

D gene: .
clone size: .
V gene: TRBV30
J gene: TRBJ2-7
CDR3 protein: CAWISKQNYEQYF
CDR3 DNA: TGTGCCTGGATCTCGAAACAGAATTACGAGCAGTACTTC

D gene: .
clone size: once
V gene: TRBV19
J gene: TRBJ1-6
CDR3 protein: CASSIGGAGNSPLHF
CDR3 DNA: TGTGCCAGTAGTATCGGGGGAGCAGGGAATTCACCCCTCCACTTT

D gene: .
clone size: .
V gene: TRBV7-7
J gene: TRBJ2-2
CDR3 protein: CASSLGEVGELFF
CDR3 DNA: TGTGCTAGCAGCTTGGGGGAAGTCGGGGAGCTGTTTTTT

D gene: .
clone size: once
V gene: TRBV6-5
J gene: TRBJ1-1
CDR3 protein: CASQGDAEAFF
CDR3 DNA: TGTGCCAGCCAGGGTGACGCTGAAGCTTTCTTT

D gene: TRBD2
clone size: .
V gene: TRBV5-1
J gene: TRBJ2-1
CDR3 protein: CASSWDGESGRASGRDEQFF
CDR3 DNA: TGCGCCAGCAGCTGGGACGGCGAAAGTGGTAGGGCTAGCGGGAGAGATGAGCAGTTCTTC

D gene: .
clone size: once
V gene: TRBV3-1/TRBV3-2
J gene: TRBJ1-6
CDR3 protein: CASSRRDGHNSPLHF
CDR3 DNA: TGTGCCAGCAGCCGCCGGGACGGACATAATTCACCCCTCCACTTT

D gene: TRBD2
clone size: .
V gene: TRBV3-1/TRBV3-2
J gene: TRBJ2-5
CDR3 protein: CASSQASGRQETQYF
CDR3 DNA: TGTGCCAGCAGCCAAGCTAGCGGGAGACAAGAGACCCAGTACTTC

D gene: .
clone size: .
V gene: TRBV6-5
J gene: TRBJ1-2
CDR3 protein: CATVGVGIGYTF
CDR3 DNA: TGTGCCACCGTAGGGGTGGGTATCGGCTACACCTTC

D gene: TRBD2
clone size: .
V gene: TRBV7-2
J gene: TRBJ2-5
CDR3 protein: CASSLGSGVETRETQYF
CDR3 DNA: TGTGCCAGCAGCTTGGGTAGCGGGGTGGAAACCCGGGAGACCCAGTACTTC

D gene: .
clone size: .
V gene: TRBV5-5
J gene: TRBJ1-1
CDR3 protein: CASSPHRDTVGEAFF
CDR3 DNA: TGTGCCAGCAGCCCCCATCGGGACACCGTGGGCGAAGCTTTCTTT

D gene: TRBD1
clone size: once
V gene: TRBV7-9
J gene: TRBJ1-4
CDR3 protein: CASSSDRGRDEKLFF
CDR3 DNA: TGTGCCAGCAGTTCCGACAGGGGGCGCGATGAAAAACTGTTTTTT

D gene: .
clone size: few
V gene: TRBV10-3
J gene: TRBJ1-1
CDR3 protein: CAISDLGWNTEAFF
CDR3 DNA: TGTGCCATCAGTGATTTAGGGTGGAACACTGAAGCTTTCTTT

D gene: .
clone size: few
V gene: TRBV7-2
J gene: TRBJ1-5
CDR3 protein: CASSLEGGSNNQPQHF
CDR3 DNA: TGTGCCAGCAGCTTAGAAGGAGGGAGCAACAATCAGCCCCAGCATTTT

D gene: .
clone size: .
V gene: TRBV7-2
J gene: TRBJ2-1
CDR3 protein: CASSLAPGYNSYNEQFF
CDR3 DNA: TGTGCCAGCAGCTTAGCACCTGGGTATAACTCCTACAATGAGCAGTTCTTC

D gene: .
clone size: .
V gene: TRBV28
J gene: TRBJ1-2
CDR3 protein: CASRAGDPNYGYTF
CDR3 DNA: TGTGCCAGCAGGGCAGGAGACCCTAACTATGGCTACACCTTC

D gene: TRBD1
clone size: .
V gene: TRBV2
J gene: TRBJ1-4
CDR3 protein: CASRDRGNEKLFF
CDR3 DNA: TGTGCCAGCAGGGACAGGGGGAATGAAAAACTGTTTTTT

D gene: TRBD1
clone size: .
V gene: TRBV7-2
J gene: TRBJ1-1
CDR3 protein: CASSRGWTGEAFF
CDR3 DNA: TGTGCCAGCAGCCGTGGTTGGACAGGGGAGGCTTTCTTT

D gene: .
clone size: .
V gene: TRBV19
J gene: TRBJ2-6
CDR3 protein: CASSAPRVDGANVLTF
CDR3 DNA: TGTGCCAGTAGTGCGCCCAGGGTGGATGGGGCCAACGTCCTGACTTTC

D gene: TRBD1
clone size: .
V gene: TRBV28
J gene: TRBJ1-4
CDR3 protein: CASSFGGTVNEKLFF
CDR3 DNA: TGTGCCAGCAGTTTCGGCGGGACAGTTAATGAAAAACTGTTTTTT

D gene: .
clone size: few
V gene: TRBV7-2
J gene: TRBJ2-3
CDR3 protein: CASSRTSTDTQYF
CDR3 DNA: TGTGCCAGCAGCCGGACTAGCACAGATACGCAGTATTTT

D gene: .
clone size: .
V gene: TRBV30
J gene: TRBJ2-3
CDR3 protein: CAWSVARDTQYF
CDR3 DNA: TGTGCCTGGAGTGTAGCCCGGGATACGCAGTATTTT

D gene: TRBD2
clone size: .
V gene: TRBV9
J gene: TRBJ2-2
CDR3 protein: CASSEGLAGSGELFF
CDR3 DNA: TGTGCCAGCAGCGAAGGACTAGCGGGCTCTGGGGAGCTGTTTTTT

D gene: .
clone size: .
V gene: TRBV12-3/TRBV12-4
J gene: TRBJ1-1
CDR3 protein: CASSLATIEAFF
CDR3 DNA: TGTGCCAGCAGTTTAGCTACAATTGAAGCTTTCTTT

D gene: TRBD2
clone size: .
V gene: TRBV19
J gene: TRBJ2-1
CDR3 protein: CASSIASGRSYNEQFF
CDR3 DNA: TGTGCCAGTAGTATAGCTAGCGGGCGCTCCTACAATGAGCAGTTCTTC

D gene: .
clone size: .
V gene: TRBV19
J gene: TRBJ1-2
CDR3 protein: CASSSFYGYTF
CDR3 DNA: TGTGCCAGTAGTTCTTTCTATGGCTACACCTTC

D gene: .
clone size: .
V gene: TRBV6-2/TRBV6-3
J gene: TRBJ1-4
CDR3 protein: CASSWAATNEKLFF
CDR3 DNA: TGTGCCAGCAGTTGGGCTGCAACTAATGAAAAACTGTTTTTT

D gene: TRBD1
clone size: once
V gene: TRBV28
J gene: TRBJ1-2
CDR3 protein: CASSLTGTGVGGYTF
CDR3 DNA: TGTGCCAGCAGTTTAACCGGGACAGGGGTTGGTGGCTACACCTTC

D gene: .
clone size: .
V gene: TRBV15
J gene: TRBJ1-3
CDR3 protein: CATSRDGVAGNTIYF
CDR3 DNA: TGTGCCACCAGCAGAGATGGGGTAGCCGGAAACACCATATATTTT

D gene: .
clone size: .
V gene: TRBV5-1
J gene: TRBJ2-3
CDR3 protein: CASSSSSGTDTQYF
CDR3 DNA: TGCGCCAGCAGCTCCTCTAGCGGCACAGATACGCAGTATTTT

D gene: .
clone size: .
V gene: TRBV9
J gene: TRBJ2-5
CDR3 protein: CASSPPGVRGETQYF
CDR3 DNA: TGTGCCAGCAGCCCCCCTGGGGTGAGGGGAGAGACCCAGTACTTC

D gene: .
clone size: .
V gene: TRBV7-6
J gene: TRBJ2-2
CDR3 protein: CASRQDGTFGELFF
CDR3 DNA: TGTGCCAGCAGACAGGACGGAACATTCGGGGAGCTGTTTTTT

D gene: TRBD1
clone size: once
V gene: TRBV28
J gene: TRBJ1-5
CDR3 protein: CASTSGTGHSNQPQHF
CDR3 DNA: TGTGCCAGCACCTCTGGGACAGGCCATAGCAATCAGCCCCAGCATTTT

D gene: TRBD1
clone size: .
V gene: TRBV27
J gene: TRBJ2-2
CDR3 protein: CASRWDRSSGELFF
CDR3 DNA: TGTGCCAGCAGATGGGACAGGTCTTCCGGGGAGCTGTTTTTT

D gene: TRBD1
clone size: .
V gene: TRBV28
J gene: TRBJ2-7
CDR3 protein: CASSRTGNHEQYF
CDR3 DNA: TGTGCCAGCTCCCGGACAGGGAACCACGAGCAGTACTTC

D gene: .
clone size: .
V gene: TRBV2
J gene: TRBJ1-3
CDR3 protein: CATEGNTIYF
CDR3 DNA: TGTGCCACCGAGGGAAACACCATATATTTT

D gene: TRBD1
clone size: .
V gene: TRBV28
J gene: TRBJ1-6
CDR3 protein: CASSNVGTGYSPLHF
CDR3 DNA: TGTGCCAGCAGTAACGTCGGGACAGGATATTCACCCCTCCACTTT

D gene: TRBD1
clone size: few
V gene: TRBV7-9
J gene: TRBJ1-6
CDR3 protein: CASRGGTGVYNSPLHF
CDR3 DNA: TGTGCCAGCAGGGGCGGGACAGGGGTTTATAATTCACCCCTCCACTTT